Described below is a single TCR beta chain sequence and its context. The V gene lost 4 bases and the J gene lost 2 bases, with 13 bases spanning the gap. CDR1 is SGHTA and CDR2 is FQGTGA in the germline V gene. The CDR3 is made up of 15 amino acids. Duration under 3 months, a NOSPECS grade of at least 4, and a Clinical Activity Score of at least 3 characterized the ophthalmopathy patients. TCR beta CDR3 region amplification was performed from RNA transcripts. The HTBI primer set was used in a first-round RT-PCR of the TCR CDR3. TCRdb processed the multiplex PCR reads anew with MiXCR; each CDR3 protein has one entry. The table shows hundreds of thousands of distinct CDR3 sequences, with less than 25% occurring only once. The data belong to a study of T cells in Graves' hyperthyroidism and ophthalmopathy. As for the study in general: Peripheral blood samples were taken at initial diagnosis, prior to any treatment.

This receptor was taken from a man aged 30-40 years with Graves' ophthalmopathy. Sequencing was performed on blood. The chain employs TRBV7-3 and TRBJ2-3, with D tentatively TRBD2 (6 bases). In DNA, the CDR3 is TGTGCCAGCAGCTCGACGGGACTGGTCACAGATACGCAGTATTTT. Its translation is CASSSTGLVTDTQYF.